The clone carrying this T cell receptor (beta chain) was counted a single time. The antigen is unknown. Assay used: immunoSEQ multiplex PCR; TCRdb lists only in-frame clones, some missing. The sample consists of about 63,000 clones, about 89% of them appearing once. Trimming cost V 4 bases and J 3 bases, with 13 bases left between them. The germline CDR1 and CDR2 sequences are SGHTA and FQGNSA. CDR3 length: 15 residues. The donors formed part of the approximately 130-subject validation cohort, distinct from the roughly 600-subject first cohort. This sample is drawn from a study of cytomegalovirus exposure and HLA in healthy donors. The study's findings and limits: The listing of approximately 160 TCR beta chains classed them as cytomegalovirus-associated.

The sequenced sample was PBMCs. The chain combines TRBV7-2 with TRBJ1-5; TRBD1 might be the D (6 bases). The sequence derives from a woman in her late teens or twenties in good health and CMV-seronegative. CDR3 region: CASSSNRVDNQPQHF. As DNA, the CDR3 is TGTGCCAGCAGCTCTAACAGGGTTGACAATCAGCCCCAGCATTTT.